The T cell receptor (beta chain) under discussion was sequenced for a study of cytomegalovirus exposure and HLA in healthy donors. Trimming removed 4 bases from V and 1 base from J; junction bases left unmatched: 3. Germline V gene lookup returns CDR1 SGHRS and CDR2 YFSETQ. This CDR3 region has 14 residues. The PCR had 60 Vbeta and 13 Jbeta primers. Clones were read by immunoSEQ multiplex PCR, and TCRdb kept only the in-frame ones, dropping some. The sample lists around 93,000 clones, 82% seen once, with roughly 3.4% in the top ten. The table lists this clone with a count of one. The antigen remains undetermined. Whole-study results and caveats: There were reportedly fewer N-insertions in an Asian-associated ancestry cluster than the approximately 600-donor mean, in a later analysis.

This TCR was recovered from a man aged 30-40 years in good health and CMV-seropositive. Sequencing was done on a sample of PBMCs. The chain is built from TRBV5-1 and TRBJ2-3; 7 positions agree with TRBD1. For the CDR3, the DNA is TGCGCCAGCAGCACTGGACAGGGCACAGATACGCAGTATTTT. The encoded protein is CASSTGQGTDTQYF.